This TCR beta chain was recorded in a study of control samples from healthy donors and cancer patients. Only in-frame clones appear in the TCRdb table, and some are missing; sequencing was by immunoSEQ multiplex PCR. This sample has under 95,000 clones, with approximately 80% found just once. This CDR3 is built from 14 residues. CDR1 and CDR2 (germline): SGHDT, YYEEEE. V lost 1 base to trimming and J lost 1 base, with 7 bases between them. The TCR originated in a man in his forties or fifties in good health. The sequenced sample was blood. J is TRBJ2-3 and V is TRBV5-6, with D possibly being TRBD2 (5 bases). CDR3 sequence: CASSLPGGTDTQYF. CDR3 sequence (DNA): TGTGCCAGCAGCTTGCCCGGGGGCACAGATACGCAGTATTTT.